The 8 T cell receptor beta chains presented below share a single source sample, sequenced in a study of CD8 T cells in ankylosing spondylitis. Whole-study results and caveats: It appeared that ankylosing spondylitis blood was characterized by a TCR beta motif of several highly homologous variants.

Their antigens are not known. TCRdb reprocessed the 5' RACE reads with MiXCR, giving one entry per CDR3 protein. The sample carries some 100,000 distinct CDR3 sequences, approximately 8.9% recorded once. The sample consisted of blood, either unsorted or a sorted T cell fraction (not recorded which). All receptors come from a male donor with ankylosing spondylitis.

This clonotype showed up just a few times. The chain has TRBV7-9 and TRBJ2-7; D is possibly TRBD1 (6 bases). This CDR3 is built from 14 residues. V was trimmed by 4 bases and J by 5 bases, leaving 15 bases between them. Germline V gene lookup returns CDR1 SEHNR and CDR2 FQNEAQ (reference sequence). CDR3 nucleotide sequence: TGTGCCAGCAGCTGGTCGGGACACCGCGACGAGCAGTACTTC. Amino acids: CASSWSGHRDEQYF.

The genes are TRBV4-1 and TRBJ2-1; 12 bases agree with TRBD2. The CDR3 is made up of 17 amino acids. V trimming: 3 bases; J trimming: 1 base; junction bases outside the gene matches: 4. Germline loops: CDR1 MGHRA, CDR2 YSYEKL. CDR3 residues: CASSQSSGRASYNEQFF. DNA for the CDR3: TGCGCCAGCAGCCAGTCTAGCGGGAGGGCGTCCTACAATGAGCAGTTCTTC.

This clonotype was found many times. J is TRBJ2-1 and V is TRBV9; 9 bases are a match to TRBD2. The length of the CDR3 is 15 residues. The germline CDR1 and CDR2 sequences are SGDLS and YYNGEE. The J segment lost 8 bases and the V segment lost 0 bases, leaving 6 bases of the junction unmatched. Here the CDR3 reads CASSVGPSGKDEQFF. The CDR3 nucleotides are TGTGCCAGCAGCGTAGGCCCTAGCGGGAAAGATGAGCAGTTCTTC.

This clonotype has ten or more counts. An end of the junction does not agree with germline; a read error may underlie this. The V and J genes are TRBV9 and TRBJ1-3; no firm D call. Germline CDR1 and CDR2: SGDLS and YYNGEE. This CDR3 is built from 15 residues. DNA of the CDR3: TGTGACAGCAGCGTTGGTACGGCCTCTGGAAACACCATATATTTT. Translating it yields CDSSVGTASGNTIYF.

At least ten counts were recorded for this clonotype. The rearrangement joins TRBV27 to TRBJ2-1, with 11 bases aligning to TRBD2. V trimming: 3 bases; J trimming: 2 bases; junction bases outside the gene matches: 18. The germline V gene encodes CDR1 MNHEY and CDR2 SMNVEV (reference sequence). This CDR3 comprises 21 residues. The CDR3 coding sequence is TGTGCCAGCAGTTTTTCAGGACTAGCGGGCGCCCCGGATCCCGCCTACAATGAGCAGTTCTTC. Its translation is CASSFSGLAGAPDPAYNEQFF.

The chain employs TRBV6-2 or TRBV6-3 and TRBJ1-1, with 7 bases aligning to TRBD1. Trimming took 4 bases from V and 7 from J; bases not matched to a gene: 6. The CDR3 is made up of 13 amino acids. Germline CDR1 MNHEY, CDR2 SVGEGT. CDR3 residues: CASSSGGQFEAFF. As DNA, the CDR3 is TGTGCCAGCAGTTCGGGGGGACAGTTTGAAGCTTTCTTT.

A word on this clonotype: Given the absence of the conserved phenylalanine or tryptophan at the CDR3 end, a read error is likely. The chain links TRBV2 to TRBJ2-3, with D perhaps being TRBD1 or TRBD2 (6 bases each). The length of the CDR3 is 15 residues. Germline V gene data show CDR1 as SNHLY and CDR2 as FYNNEI. Trimming removed 6 bases from V and 2 bases from J, with 15 bases in between. The CDR3 is CASRLGGEPTDTQYI. The CDR3 coding sequence is TGTGCCAGCAGGTTGGGGGGCGAACCCACAGATACGCAGTATATT.

The rearrangement uses TRBV27 and TRBJ2-1; D call uncertain. V dropped 7 bases and J dropped 0 bases, with 10 bases sitting between them. Per the germline V gene, CDR1 is MNHEY and CDR2 is SMNVEV (reference sequence). This CDR3 contains 14 residues. The DNA of the CDR3 is TGTGCCAGCACCCTCCGCGGCTCCTACAATGAGCAGTTCTTC. This translates into CASTLRGSYNEQFF.